These T cell receptor beta chains were read from a single sample in a study of cytomegalovirus exposure and HLA in healthy donors. The assay was immunoSEQ multiplex PCR, and TCRdb's table has in-frame clones only and misses some. The sample lists around 110,000 clones, more than 60% occurring once. The sample was PBMCs. These receptors originate from a woman between 40 and 55 years old in good health and CMV-seropositive. CDR3s include the opening cysteine and the closing phenylalanine or tryptophan. The D gene is left open where the match is weak. Clone size appears in some rows only: once, few, many, or a class for an expanded clone.

v_gene: TRBV27
d_gene: TRBD2
abundance: .
j_gene: TRBJ2-7
CDR3nt: TGTGCCAGCAGTTCCTTAGCGAGGGAGGGCGGCCGCGAGCAGTACTTC
CDR3aa: CASSSLAREGGREQYF

v_gene: TRBV4-1
d_gene: .
abundance: few
j_gene: TRBJ2-1
CDR3nt: TGCGCCAGCAGCCAAGGACATGGTGTAGTCGAGCAGTTCTTC
CDR3aa: CASSQGHGVVEQFF

v_gene: TRBV14
d_gene: TRBD1
abundance: .
j_gene: TRBJ2-2
CDR3nt: TGTGCCAGCAGCCATGACAGGGGGTGGACCGGGGAGCTGTTTTTT
CDR3aa: CASSHDRGWTGELFF

v_gene: TRBV5-1
d_gene: TRBD2
abundance: .
j_gene: TRBJ2-7
CDR3nt: TGCGCCAGCAGAGTGGGACTAGCGGGAGTGGAGCAGTACTTC
CDR3aa: CASRVGLAGVEQYF

v_gene: TRBV18
d_gene: .
abundance: once
j_gene: TRBJ2-2
CDR3nt: TGTGCCAGCTCACCACCGTCCGGTAACACCGGGGAGCTGTTTTTT
CDR3aa: CASSPPSGNTGELFF

v_gene: TRBV19
d_gene: TRBD2
abundance: .
j_gene: TRBJ2-1
CDR3nt: TGTGCCAGTAGCCTACTAGCGGCCAATGAGCAGTTCTTC
CDR3aa: CASSLLAANEQFF

v_gene: TRBV7-6
d_gene: TRBD2
abundance: .
j_gene: TRBJ2-3
CDR3nt: TGTGCCAGCAGCTCAGGCGTCGGCCTAGCGGGAACCTCTAGCACAGATACGCAGTATTTT
CDR3aa: CASSSGVGLAGTSSTDTQYF

v_gene: TRBV10-1
d_gene: .
abundance: .
j_gene: TRBJ2-2
CDR3nt: TGCGCCAGCAGCGCTTCCGGTACCGGGGAGCTGTTTTTT
CDR3aa: CASSASGTGELFF

v_gene: TRBV9
d_gene: .
abundance: .
j_gene: TRBJ1-3
CDR3nt: TGTGCCAGCAGCGTAGTGAGCTCTGGAAACACCATATATTTT
CDR3aa: CASSVVSSGNTIYF

v_gene: TRBV7-2
d_gene: .
abundance: .
j_gene: TRBJ2-5
CDR3nt: TGTGCCAGCAGCTTAATGACAGGACAAGAGACCCAGTACTTC
CDR3aa: CASSLMTGQETQYF

v_gene: TRBV5-6
d_gene: TRBD1
abundance: few
j_gene: TRBJ2-7
CDR3nt: TGTGCCAGCAGCTTTGACTCCGGGACAGCTAGCTCCTACGAGCAGTACTTC
CDR3aa: CASSFDSGTASSYEQYF

v_gene: TRBV28
d_gene: TRBD2
abundance: few
j_gene: TRBJ2-7
CDR3nt: TGTGCCAGCACCAGAGCGGGAGTTTCATACGAGCAGTACTTC
CDR3aa: CASTRAGVSYEQYF

v_gene: TRBV9
d_gene: .
abundance: .
j_gene: TRBJ2-1
CDR3nt: TGTGCCAGCAGCGTAAGCCCTCTTACTAGCAATGAGCAGTTCTTC
CDR3aa: CASSVSPLTSNEQFF

v_gene: TRBV16
d_gene: .
abundance: .
j_gene: TRBJ2-6
CDR3nt: TGTGCCAGCAGCCAAATCTTTACTGGGGCCAACGTCCTGACTTTC
CDR3aa: CASSQIFTGANVLTF

v_gene: TRBV30
d_gene: TRBD2
abundance: few
j_gene: TRBJ2-3
CDR3nt: TGTGCCTGGTGGGGACCTAGCGGGGGGAGTACGCAGTATTTT
CDR3aa: CAWWGPSGGSTQYF

v_gene: TRBV5-4
d_gene: TRBD1
abundance: .
j_gene: TRBJ2-2
CDR3nt: TGTGCCAGCAGCTACCTCACAGGGGGGAGCACCGGGGAGCTGTTTTTT
CDR3aa: CASSYLTGGSTGELFF

v_gene: TRBV28
d_gene: .
abundance: .
j_gene: TRBJ2-7
CDR3nt: TGTGCCAGCTCTACAGGGTCTGCTGGCTCCTACGAGCAGTACTTC
CDR3aa: CASSTGSAGSYEQYF

v_gene: TRBV28
d_gene: .
abundance: .
j_gene: TRBJ1-3
CDR3nt: TGTGCCAGCAGTTTAATACTCTCCTCTGGAAACACCATATATTTT
CDR3aa: CASSLILSSGNTIYF

v_gene: TRBV11-2
d_gene: .
abundance: .
j_gene: TRBJ1-1
CDR3nt: TGTGCCAGCAGCTCAGACAGGAACACTGAAGCTTTCTTT
CDR3aa: CASSSDRNTEAFF

v_gene: TRBV29-1
d_gene: .
abundance: .
j_gene: TRBJ2-3
CDR3nt: TGCAGCGTTGAACAGGAATTCACAGATACGCAGTATTTT
CDR3aa: CSVEQEFTDTQYF

v_gene: TRBV7-8
d_gene: TRBD1
abundance: .
j_gene: TRBJ1-4
CDR3nt: TGTGCCAGCAGGCGCCCCGGGACAGGGGATGAAAAACTGTTTTTT
CDR3aa: CASRRPGTGDEKLFF

v_gene: TRBV10-2
d_gene: .
abundance: once
j_gene: TRBJ1-4
CDR3nt: TGCGCCAGCAGGACTTCGACGGGGGACCCTGGAACTAATGAAAAACTGTTTTTT
CDR3aa: CASRTSTGDPGTNEKLFF

v_gene: TRBV27
d_gene: TRBD1
abundance: .
j_gene: TRBJ1-1
CDR3nt: TGTGCCAGCAGTACGGCCGGGACAGGGGGCACTGAAGCCTTCTTT
CDR3aa: CASSTAGTGGTEAFF

v_gene: TRBV6-1
d_gene: .
abundance: .
j_gene: TRBJ1-5
CDR3nt: TGTGCCAGCGGACCTCGGGGGGGAGGCAATCAGCCCCAGCATTTT
CDR3aa: CASGPRGGGNQPQHF

v_gene: TRBV5-1
d_gene: TRBD1
abundance: .
j_gene: TRBJ1-4
CDR3nt: TGCGCCAGCAGCAGGGACAGAACTAATGAAAAACTGTTTTTT
CDR3aa: CASSRDRTNEKLFF

v_gene: TRBV5-4
d_gene: TRBD1
abundance: .
j_gene: TRBJ2-3
CDR3nt: TGTGCCAGCAGCCGATCTGGGACAGGGGGGACAGATACGCAGTATTTT
CDR3aa: CASSRSGTGGTDTQYF

v_gene: TRBV7-9
d_gene: TRBD2
abundance: few
j_gene: TRBJ2-1
CDR3nt: TGTGCCAGCAGCTCCTCTAGCGGGAGTTCAGACAATGAGCAGTTCTTC
CDR3aa: CASSSSSGSSDNEQFF

v_gene: TRBV5-1
d_gene: .
abundance: .
j_gene: TRBJ2-3
CDR3nt: TGCGCCAGCAGCTCCGCGGGGAGTCCGCAGTATTTT
CDR3aa: CASSSAGSPQYF

v_gene: TRBV7-7
d_gene: .
abundance: .
j_gene: TRBJ2-2
CDR3nt: TGTGCTAGCAGCTTAGAACTGTACACCGGGGAGCTGTTTTTT
CDR3aa: CASSLELYTGELFF

v_gene: TRBV30
d_gene: TRBD1
abundance: .
j_gene: TRBJ2-7
CDR3nt: TGTGCCTGGGGGGACAGATCCTACGAGCAGTACTTC
CDR3aa: CAWGDRSYEQYF

v_gene: TRBV28
d_gene: .
abundance: .
j_gene: TRBJ2-6
CDR3nt: TGTGCCAGCAGTTCCGGACAGGAGGGGTACTCTGGGGCCAACGTCCTGACTTTC
CDR3aa: CASSSGQEGYSGANVLTF